The clone carrying this T cell receptor (beta chain) was recorded at least ten times. The same CDR3 also results from other DNA sequences found in this sample. V was shortened by 0 bases and J by 1 base, with 10 bases between the two germline ends. CDR3 length: 15 amino acids. The germline V gene has CDR1 LNHNV and CDR2 YYDKDF (reference sequence). This sample stems from a study of blood T cell repertoires in COVID-19. The method was immunoSEQ multiplex PCR; TCRdb's version includes in-frame clones alone and lacks a portion of them. The sample holds fewer than 300,000 clones, 60% to 75% seen once. Sequencing was carried out using peripheral blood. V and J are TRBV15 and TRBJ2-7; D may be TRBD1 (5 bases). The clonotype comes from an elderly woman with acute or convalescent COVID-19. DNA of the CDR3: TGTGCCACCAGCAGAGAGCCCACAGGATCCTACGAGCAGTACTTC. Its translation is CATSREPTGSYEQYF.